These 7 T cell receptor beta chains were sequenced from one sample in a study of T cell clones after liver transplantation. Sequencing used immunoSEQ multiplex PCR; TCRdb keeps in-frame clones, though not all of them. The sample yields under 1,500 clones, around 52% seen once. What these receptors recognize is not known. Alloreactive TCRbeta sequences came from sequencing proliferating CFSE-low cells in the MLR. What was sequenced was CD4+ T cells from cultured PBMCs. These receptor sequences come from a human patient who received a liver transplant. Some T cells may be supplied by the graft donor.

The CDR3 sequence: CASSSPAGGFTDTQYF. The CDR3, as DNA: TGCGCCAGCAGCAGTCCTGCGGGGGGCTTCACAGATACGCAGTATTTT. V is TRBV5-1 and J is TRBJ2-3; TRBD2 matches 8 bases. The V and J ends lost 4 bases and 2 bases, in that order; junction bases with no gene match: 9. Germline loops: CDR1 SGHRS, CDR2 YFSETQ. The CDR3 totals 16 residues.

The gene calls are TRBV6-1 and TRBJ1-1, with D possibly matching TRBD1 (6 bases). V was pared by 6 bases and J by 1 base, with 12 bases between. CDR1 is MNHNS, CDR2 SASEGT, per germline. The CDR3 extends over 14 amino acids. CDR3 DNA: TGTGCCAGCAGAAGGGGACACCAGAACACTGAAGCTTTCTTT. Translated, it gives CASRRGHQNTEAFF.

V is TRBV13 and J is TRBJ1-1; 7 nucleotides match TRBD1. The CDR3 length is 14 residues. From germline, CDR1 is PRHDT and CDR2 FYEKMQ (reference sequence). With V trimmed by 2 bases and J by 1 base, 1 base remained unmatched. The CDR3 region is CASSLRQGNTEAFF. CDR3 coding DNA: TGTGCCAGCAGCTTAAGACAGGGGAACACTGAAGCTTTCTTT. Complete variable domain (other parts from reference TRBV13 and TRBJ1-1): AAGVIQSPRHLIKEKRETATLKCYPIPRHDTVYWYQQGPGQDPQFLISFYEKMQSDKGSIPDRFSAQQFSDYHSELNMSSLELGDSALYFCASSLRQGNTEAFFGQGTRLTVV.

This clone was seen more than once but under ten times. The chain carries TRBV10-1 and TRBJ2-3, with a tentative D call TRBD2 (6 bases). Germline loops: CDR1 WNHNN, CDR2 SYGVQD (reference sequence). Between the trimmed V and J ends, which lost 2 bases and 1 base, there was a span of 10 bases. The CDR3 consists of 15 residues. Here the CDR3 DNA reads TGCGCCAGCAGTGAGCCTAGCGATGGCACAGATACGCAGTATTTT. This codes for CASSEPSDGTDTQYF.

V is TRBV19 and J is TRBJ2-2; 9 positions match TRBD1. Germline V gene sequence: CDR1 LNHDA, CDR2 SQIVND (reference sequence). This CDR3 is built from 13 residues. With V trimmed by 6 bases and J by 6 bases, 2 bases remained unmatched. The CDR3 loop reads CASRGQGPGELFF. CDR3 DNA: TGTGCCAGTAGGGGACAGGGTCCCGGGGAGCTGTTTTTT.

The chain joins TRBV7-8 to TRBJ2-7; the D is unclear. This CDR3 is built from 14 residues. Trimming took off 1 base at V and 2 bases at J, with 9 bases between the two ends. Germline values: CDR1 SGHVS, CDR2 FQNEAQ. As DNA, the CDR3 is TGTGCCAGCAGCTTAGTCGGCCGGGCCTACGAGCAGTACTTC. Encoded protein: CASSLVGRAYEQYF. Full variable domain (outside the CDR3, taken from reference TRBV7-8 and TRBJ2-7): GAGVSQSPRYKVAKRGQDVALRCDPISGHVSLFWYQQALGQGPEFLTYFQNEAQLDKSGLPSDRFFAERPEGSVSTLKIQRTQQEDSAVYLCASSLVGRAYEQYFGPGTRLTVT.

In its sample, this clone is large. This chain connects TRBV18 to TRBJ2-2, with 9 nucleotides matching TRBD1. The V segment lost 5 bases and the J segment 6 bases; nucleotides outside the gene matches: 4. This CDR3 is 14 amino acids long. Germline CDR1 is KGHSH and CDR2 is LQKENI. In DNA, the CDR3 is TGTGCCAGCTCAGGGGACAGGGCTGCCGGGGAGCTGTTTTTT. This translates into CASSGDRAAGELFF.